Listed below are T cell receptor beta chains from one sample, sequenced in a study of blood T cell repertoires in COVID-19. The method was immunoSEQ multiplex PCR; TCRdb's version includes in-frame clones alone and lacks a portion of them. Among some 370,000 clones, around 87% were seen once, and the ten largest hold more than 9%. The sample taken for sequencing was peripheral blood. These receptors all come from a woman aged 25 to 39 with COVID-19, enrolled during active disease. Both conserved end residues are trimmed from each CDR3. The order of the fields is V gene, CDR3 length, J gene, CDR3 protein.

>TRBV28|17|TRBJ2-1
ASSSQGLAGVLAYNEQF
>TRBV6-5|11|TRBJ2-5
ASTRQPQETQY
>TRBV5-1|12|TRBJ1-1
ASSLAGLGTEAF
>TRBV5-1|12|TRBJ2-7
ASSSGTGGDEQY
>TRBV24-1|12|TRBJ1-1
ATSDRRGLGAAF
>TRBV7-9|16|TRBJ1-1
ASSFTPLAVLHRTEAF
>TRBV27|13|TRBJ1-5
ASSSGTGGNQPQH
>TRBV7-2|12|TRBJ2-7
ASSRGTSGSEQY
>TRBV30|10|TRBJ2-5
AWSVQGETQY
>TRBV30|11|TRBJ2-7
AWAPTSGYEQY
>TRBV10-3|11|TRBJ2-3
AITGTGTDTQY
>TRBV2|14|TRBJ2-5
ASSVLAGVGGETQY
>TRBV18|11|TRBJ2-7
ASSLAGGPVGY
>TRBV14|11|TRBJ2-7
ASSQNLEGEQY
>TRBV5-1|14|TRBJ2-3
ASSLDGSGPQNTQY
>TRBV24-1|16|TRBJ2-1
ATSDLEVGVAGYNEQF
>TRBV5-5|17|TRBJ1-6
ASSSTGQGASSYNSPLH
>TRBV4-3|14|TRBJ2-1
ASSQDLRSSYNEQF
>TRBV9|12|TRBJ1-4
ASSFGTGNEKLF
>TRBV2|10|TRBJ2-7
ASSGQAYEQY
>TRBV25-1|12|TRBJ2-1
ASRQSPSYNEQF
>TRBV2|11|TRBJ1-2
ASRGGGFGGYT
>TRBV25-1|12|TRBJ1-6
ASSEGRGNSPLH
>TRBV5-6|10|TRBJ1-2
ASSSGGHGYT
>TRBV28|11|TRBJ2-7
ASSLTSGSTPY
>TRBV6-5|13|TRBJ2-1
ASRTTGVSANEQF
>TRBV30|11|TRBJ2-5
AWTGGVLETQY
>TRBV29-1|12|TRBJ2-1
SVIAGSSYNEQF
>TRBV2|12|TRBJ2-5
ASREREKGETQY
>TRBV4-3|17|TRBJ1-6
ASSQEPPGRQGGNSPLH
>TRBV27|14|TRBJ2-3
ASSSSSGMGPDTQY
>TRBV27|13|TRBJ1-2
ASSLSTGGNYGYT
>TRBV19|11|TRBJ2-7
ASGRRGTYEQY
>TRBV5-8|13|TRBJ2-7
ASSMGLAGTYEQY
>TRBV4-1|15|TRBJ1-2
ASSQDPGTVTMAGYT
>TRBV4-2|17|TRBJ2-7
ASSRGLAGAQITSFEQY
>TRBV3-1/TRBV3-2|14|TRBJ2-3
ASSQVSGRRADTQY
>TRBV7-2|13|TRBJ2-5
ASSIQLRGGETQY
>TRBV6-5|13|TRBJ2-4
ASSTDHTHKNIQY